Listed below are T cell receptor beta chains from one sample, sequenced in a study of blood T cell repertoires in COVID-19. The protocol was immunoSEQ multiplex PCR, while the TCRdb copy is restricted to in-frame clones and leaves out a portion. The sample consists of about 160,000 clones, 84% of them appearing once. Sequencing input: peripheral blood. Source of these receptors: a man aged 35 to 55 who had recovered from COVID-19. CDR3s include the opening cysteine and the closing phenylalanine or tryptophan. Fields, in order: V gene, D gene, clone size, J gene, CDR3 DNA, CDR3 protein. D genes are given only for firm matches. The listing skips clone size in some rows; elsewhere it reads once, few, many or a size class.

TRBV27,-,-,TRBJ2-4,TGTGCCAGCAGGAAATACAGGGTTGGGGACATTCAGTACTTC,CASRKYRVGDIQYF
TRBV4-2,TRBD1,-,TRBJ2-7,TGTGCCAGCAGCCAGGACGGGACAGAGTACGAGCAGTACTTC,CASSQDGTEYEQYF
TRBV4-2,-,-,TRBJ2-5,TGTGCCAGCAGCCAAACGGGGGTGGCGGGAGAGACCCAGTACTTC,CASSQTGVAGETQYF
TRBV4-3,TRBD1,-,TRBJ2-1,TGCGCCAGCAGCCAGGCCGGACAGGGCTACAATGAGCAGTTCTTC,CASSQAGQGYNEQFF
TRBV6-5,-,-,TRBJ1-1,TGTGCCAGCACCAAGAACACTGAAGCTTTCTTT,CASTKNTEAFF
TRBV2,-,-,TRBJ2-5,TGTGCCAGCAGTGAAGCCGCTTTTAGTTTAGCGAAGTACCAAGAGACCCAGTACTTC,CASSEAAFSLAKYQETQYF
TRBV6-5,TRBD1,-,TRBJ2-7,TGTGCCAGCAGTCAGACAGGGGGGAAATACGAGCAGTACTTC,CASSQTGGKYEQYF
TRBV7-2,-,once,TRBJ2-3,TGTGCCAGCAGTTCCCGACGACATAGCACAGATACGCAGTATTTT,CASSSRRHSTDTQYF
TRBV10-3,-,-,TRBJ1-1,TGTGCCATCAGCGACAGCGCCAACACTGAAGCTTTCTTT,CAISDSANTEAFF
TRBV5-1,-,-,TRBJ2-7,TGCGCCAGCAGCCTTACCCAGGGCTTTGCCGAGCAGTACTTC,CASSLTQGFAEQYF
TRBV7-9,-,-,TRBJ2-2,TGTGCCAGCAGCTTAGATACTGGGGAGCTGTTTTTT,CASSLDTGELFF
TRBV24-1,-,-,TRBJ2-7,TGTGCCACCGGCACAGGGCCACCTATGGTGGAGCAGTACTTC,CATGTGPPMVEQYF
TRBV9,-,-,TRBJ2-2,TGTGCCAGCAGCCCCAAGCACCAGGGTTCCGGGGAGCTGTTTTTT,CASSPKHQGSGELFF
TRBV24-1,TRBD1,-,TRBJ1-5,TGTGCCACCAGTGATACCGGGACAGGGGGCGTAGATAGCAATCAGCCCCAGCATTTT,CATSDTGTGGVDSNQPQHF
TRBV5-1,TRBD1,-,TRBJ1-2,TGCGCCAGCAGCTCCCGAGGACAGGGTAACTATGGCTACACCTTC,CASSSRGQGNYGYTF
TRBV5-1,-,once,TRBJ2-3,TGCGCCAGCAGCCAGGACAGACCTACGCAGTATTTT,CASSQDRPTQYF
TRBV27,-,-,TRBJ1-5,TGTGCCAGCAGTCTTGGGCGCTGGACAGCTGGTCAGCCCCAGCATTTT,CASSLGRWTAGQPQHF
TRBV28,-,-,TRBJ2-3,TGTGCCAGCACCTCACCGACGGTGACGCGGGGCGCGGATACGCAGTATTTT,CASTSPTVTRGADTQYF
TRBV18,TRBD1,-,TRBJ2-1,TGTGCCAGCTCACTCCCCGGGACAGGGTCCTACAATGAGCAGTTCTTC,CASSLPGTGSYNEQFF
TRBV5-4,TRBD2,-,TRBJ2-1,TGTGCCAGCAGCACCCGACTAGCGGGAACCTACAATGAGCAGTTCTTC,CASSTRLAGTYNEQFF
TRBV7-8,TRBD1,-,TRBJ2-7,TGTGCCAGCAGCCGGGACAGGGGACCCTACGAGCAGTACTTC,CASSRDRGPYEQYF
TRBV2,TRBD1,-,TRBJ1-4,TGTGCCAGCAGACTCGACAGGGGTACTAATGAAAAACTGTTTTTT,CASRLDRGTNEKLFF
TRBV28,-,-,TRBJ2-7,TGTGCCAGCAGCCTTAACTACGAGCAGTACTTC,CASSLNYEQYF
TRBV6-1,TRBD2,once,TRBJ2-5,TGTGCCAGCAGTGTTGAGGGACTAGCGGGTAGTCAAGTAACCCAGTACTTC,CASSVEGLAGSQVTQYF
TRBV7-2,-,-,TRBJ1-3,TGTGCCAGCAGTGACAGGCCGCTCTCTGGAAACACCATATATTTT,CASSDRPLSGNTIYF
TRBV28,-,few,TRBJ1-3,TGTGCCAGCAGTCAGCCGACGCGGGGGCAAAACACCATATATTTT,CASSQPTRGQNTIYF
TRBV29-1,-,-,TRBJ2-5,TGCAGCGTTCGCGGGTACCAAGAGACCCAGTACTTC,CSVRGYQETQYF